These 6 T cell receptor beta chains came from one sample sequenced in a study of T cell responses to AZD1222 COVID-19 vaccine. Here immunoSEQ multiplex PCR was the method, and the copy in TCRdb shows in-frame clones only, minus some. The table lists some 60,000 clones, roughly 80% of them singletons. The source material was peripheral blood, sampled 28 days after the second AZD1222 dose. All receptors derive from an adult who received the AZD1222 COVID-19 vaccine.

The V and J genes are TRBV29-1 and TRBJ2-3; 11 bases agree with TRBD2. V gave up 4 bases and J gave up 4 bases; unmatched junction bases: 7. There are 15 residues in the CDR3. From germline, CDR1 is SQVTM and CDR2 ANQGSEA. CDR3 DNA: TGCAGCGTTGCTGGGCTAGCGGGGGGAGCAGATACGCAGTATTTT. The encoded protein is CSVAGLAGGADTQYF.

CDR3 sequence reads: CASSFFTLNSPLHF. The CDR3 region has the DNA TGTGCCAGCAGCTTTTTCACACTGAATTCACCCCTCCACTTT. This rearrangement joins TRBV11-2 to TRBJ1-6; D remains ambiguous. Between the trimmed V and J ends, which lost 3 bases and 7 bases, there was a span of 10 bases. CDR1 and CDR2 from the germline V gene are SGHAT and FQNNGV. CDR3 size: 14 residues. Based on the CDR3 plus reference TRBV11-2 and TRBJ1-6, the full variable domain is EAGVAQSPRYKIIEKRQSVAFWCNPISGHATLYWYQQILGQGPKLLIQFQNNGVVDDSQLPKDRFSAERLKGVDSTLKIQPAKLEDSAVYLCASSFFTLNSPLHFGNGTRLTVT.

CDR3 nucleotides: TGTGCCAGCAGCGTCCTTAGCGGCGGGGATACGCAGTATTTT. Translation gives CASSVLSGGDTQYF. This chain joins TRBV7-6 and TRBJ2-3; maybe TRBD2 (6 bases). V lost 5 bases, J lost 6 bases, and 15 bases lay in between. Germline V lookup: CDR1 SGHVS, CDR2 FNYEAQ. This CDR3 spans 14 amino acids.

The CDR3: CASSDSRGRGEAFF. For the CDR3, the DNA is TGTGCCAGCAGTGACAGCAGGGGGCGAGGTGAAGCTTTCTTT. The V and J genes are TRBV28 and TRBJ1-1; 8 nucleotides match TRBD1. Per germline, CDR1 MDHEN and CDR2 SYDVKM. The V gene end was trimmed by 5 bases and the J gene end by 7 bases; junction bases not matched to a gene: 9. The CDR3 has 14 residues.

This chain joins TRBV29-1 and TRBJ2-1; 7 nucleotides line up with TRBD1. V dropped 7 bases and J dropped 0; count of bases not matched to a gene: 6. The CDR3 is 14 residues long. Germline V gene lookup returns CDR1 SQVTM and CDR2 ANQGSEA. CDR3 DNA: TGCAGCGGAAACCAGGGGGACTCCTACAATGAGCAGTTCTTC. Its protein is CSGNQGDSYNEQFF.

The J gene is TRBJ1-2, the V gene TRBV24-1; no clear D. Germline values: CDR1 KGHDR, CDR2 SFDVKD. Trimming cost V 1 base and J 3 bases, with 11 bases left between them. The CDR3 has 15 amino acids. DNA for the CDR3: TGTGCCACCAGTGATTTAACAGAAGAAGACTATGGCTACACCTTC. Translating it yields CATSDLTEEDYGYTF.